The 3 T cell receptor beta chains reported below all come from one sample, sequenced in a study of blood T cell repertoires in COVID-19. The data were produced by immunoSEQ multiplex PCR, yet TCRdb's version contains in-frame clones alone and is incomplete. The sample carries a few hundred thousand clones, roughly 85% recorded once. The sample was peripheral blood. The source of these receptors is a man aged 40-55 years with acute or convalescent COVID-19.

The genes are TRBV27 and TRBJ1-6; 8 bases line up with TRBD1. V shed 2 bases, J shed 11 bases, and the junction held 5 bases outside the gene matches. Germline V lookup: CDR1 MNHEY, CDR2 SMNVEV (reference sequence). The CDR3 totals 14 residues. DNA of the CDR3: TGTGCCAGCAGTTTACTCGGACAGGGAACACCCCTCCACTTT. Protein product: CASSLLGQGTPLHF.

The gene calls are TRBV7-2 and TRBJ2-3, with 9 bases fitting TRBD2. CDR3 length: 15 amino acids. With 1 base clipped from V and 6 bases from J, the junction kept 5 bases outside the gene matches. Germline values: CDR1 SGHTA, CDR2 FQGNSA. DNA for the CDR3: TGTGCCAGCAGCTTAGGCGGGGGGGCCGGGGATACGCAGTATTTT. Amino acids: CASSLGGGAGDTQYF.

The chain combines TRBV7-2 with TRBJ1-1, with D uncertain. Germline V lookup: CDR1 SGHTA, CDR2 FQGNSA. This CDR3 region has 13 residues. Trimming removed 3 bases at V and 1 base at J, with 6 bases between. Here the CDR3 DNA reads TGTGCCAGCAGCTTTCGGGAGAACACTGAAGCTTTCTTT. Residues: CASSFRENTEAFF.